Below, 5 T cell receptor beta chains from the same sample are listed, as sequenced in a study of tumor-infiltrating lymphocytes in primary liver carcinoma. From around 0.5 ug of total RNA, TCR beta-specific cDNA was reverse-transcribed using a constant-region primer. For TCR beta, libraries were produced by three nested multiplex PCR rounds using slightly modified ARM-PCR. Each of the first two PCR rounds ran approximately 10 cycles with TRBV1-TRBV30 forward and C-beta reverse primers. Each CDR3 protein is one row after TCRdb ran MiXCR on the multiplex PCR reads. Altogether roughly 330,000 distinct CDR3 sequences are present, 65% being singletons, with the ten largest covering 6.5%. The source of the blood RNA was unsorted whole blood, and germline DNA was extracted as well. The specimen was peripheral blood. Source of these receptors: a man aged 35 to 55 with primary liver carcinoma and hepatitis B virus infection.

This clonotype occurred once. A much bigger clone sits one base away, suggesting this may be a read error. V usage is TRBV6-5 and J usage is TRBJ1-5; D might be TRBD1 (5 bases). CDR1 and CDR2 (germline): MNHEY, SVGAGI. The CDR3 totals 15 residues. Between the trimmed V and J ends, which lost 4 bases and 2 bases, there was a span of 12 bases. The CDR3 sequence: CASSSDKARNQPQHF. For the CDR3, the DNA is TGTGCCAGCAGTTCGGACAAGGCGCGCAATCAGCCCCAGCATTTT.

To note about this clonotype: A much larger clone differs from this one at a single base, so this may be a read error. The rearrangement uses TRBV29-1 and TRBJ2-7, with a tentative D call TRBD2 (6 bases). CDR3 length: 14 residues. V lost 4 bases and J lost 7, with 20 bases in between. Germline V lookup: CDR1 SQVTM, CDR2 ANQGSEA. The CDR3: CSVAVLSGVGEQYF. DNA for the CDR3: TGCAGCGTTGCCGTGCTATCGGGAGTTGGGGAGCAGTACTTC.

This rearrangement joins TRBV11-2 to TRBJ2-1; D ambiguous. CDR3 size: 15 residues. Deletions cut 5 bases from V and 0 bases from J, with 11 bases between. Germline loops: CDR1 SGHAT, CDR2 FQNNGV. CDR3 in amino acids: CASSKLLLSYNEQFF. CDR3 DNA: TGTGCCAGCAGCAAACTCCTTCTCTCCTACAATGAGCAGTTCTTC.

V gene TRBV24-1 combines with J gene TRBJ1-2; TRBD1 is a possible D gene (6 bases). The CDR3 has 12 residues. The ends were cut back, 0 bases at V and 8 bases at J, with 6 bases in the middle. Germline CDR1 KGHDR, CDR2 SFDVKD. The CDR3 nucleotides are TGTGCCACCAGTGATTTGCAGGGGGGCTACACCTTC. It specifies CATSDLQGGYTF.

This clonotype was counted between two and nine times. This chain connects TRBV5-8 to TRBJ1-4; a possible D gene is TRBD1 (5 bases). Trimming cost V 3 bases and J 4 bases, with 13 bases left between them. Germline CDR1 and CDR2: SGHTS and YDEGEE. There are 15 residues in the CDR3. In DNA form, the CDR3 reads TGTGCCAGCAGCTCTGGGGCACACTTTAATGAAAAACTGTTTTTT. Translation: CASSSGAHFNEKLFF.